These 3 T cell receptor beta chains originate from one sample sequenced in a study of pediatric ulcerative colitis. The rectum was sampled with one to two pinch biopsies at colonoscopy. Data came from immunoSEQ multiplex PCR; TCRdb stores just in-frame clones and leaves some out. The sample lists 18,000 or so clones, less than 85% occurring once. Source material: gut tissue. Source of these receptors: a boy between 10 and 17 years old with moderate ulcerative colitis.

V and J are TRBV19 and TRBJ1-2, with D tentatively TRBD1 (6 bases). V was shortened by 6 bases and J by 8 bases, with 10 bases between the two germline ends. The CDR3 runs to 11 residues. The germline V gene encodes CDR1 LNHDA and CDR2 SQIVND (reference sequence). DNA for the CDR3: TGTGCCAGTAGCCAGGGGACGGGCTACACCTTC. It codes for CASSQGTGYTF.

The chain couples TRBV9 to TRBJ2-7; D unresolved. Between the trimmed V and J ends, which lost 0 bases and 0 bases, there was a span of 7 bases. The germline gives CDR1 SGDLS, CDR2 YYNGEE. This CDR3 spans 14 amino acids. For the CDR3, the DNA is TGTGCCAGCAGCGTAGAGGACGACTCCTACGAGCAGTACTTC. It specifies CASSVEDDSYEQYF. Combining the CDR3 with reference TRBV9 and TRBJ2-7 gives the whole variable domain DSGVTQTPKHLITATGQRVTLRCSPRSGDLSVYWYQQSLDQGLQFLIQYYNGEERAKGNILERFSAQQFPDLHSELNLSSLELGDSALYFCASSVEDDSYEQYFGPGTRLTVT.

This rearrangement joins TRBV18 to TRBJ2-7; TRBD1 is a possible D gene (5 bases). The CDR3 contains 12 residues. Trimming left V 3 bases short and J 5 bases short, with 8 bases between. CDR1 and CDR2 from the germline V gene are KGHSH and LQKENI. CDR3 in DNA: TGTGCCAGCTCACCTTTAGGGGACGAGCAGTACTTC. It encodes CASSPLGDEQYF.